This TCR beta chain appears in the sequencing data of a study of blood T cells in healthy people across ages. Broader study findings: Diversity figures based on one million T cells were deemed too low.

CDR1 and CDR2 (germline): DFQATT, SNEGSKA (reference sequence). Deletions cut 3 bases from V and 14 bases from J, with 18 bases between. The CDR3 extends over 12 amino acids. About this clonotype itself: Its antigen is as yet unknown.

Sample-barcoded 5' priming and a J-beta primer mix drove a second PCR of roughly 6 to 12 cycles. Each CDR3 protein is one row after TCRdb ran MiXCR on the 5' RACE reads. The sample has about 640,000 distinct CDR3 sequences; about 53% are singletons. The sequencing input was blood. The chain couples TRBV20-1 to TRBJ2-3; TRBD1 might be the D (6 bases). The TCR was taken from a man aged 55-75 years in good health. The CDR3 region is CSASAPQGYAYF. CDR3 bases: TGCAGTGCTAGCGCCCCACAGGGATACGCGTATTTT.